Listed below are T cell receptor beta chains from one sample, sequenced in a study of blood T cell repertoires in COVID-19. Produced via immunoSEQ multiplex PCR; TCRdb's table is partial and in-frame only. The sample has some 58,000 clones, over 75% seen once. Sequencing was done on a sample of peripheral blood. These receptors came from a man aged 40-50 years with acute or convalescent COVID-19. Each CDR3 is given with its conserved first and last residue. Each record gives: D gene, V gene, clone size, J gene, CDR3 protein, CDR3 DNA. D genes are given only for firm matches. Clone size, where shown, is once, few, many, or a class for clones that have expanded.

NA	TRBV19	NA	TRBJ1-5	CASSTPGSGGNQPQHF	TGTGCCAGTAGTACCCCCGGGTCCGGAGGCAATCAGCCCCAGCATTTT
NA	TRBV7-6	few	TRBJ1-6	CASSSSPTLTLAPLHF	TGTGCCAGCAGCTCAAGCCCGACGTTGACTTTGGCACCCCTCCACTTT
TRBD2	TRBV29-1	once	TRBJ2-5	CSVGLAGVWETQYF	TGCAGCGTTGGACTAGCGGGAGTATGGGAGACCCAGTACTTC
NA	TRBV29-1	NA	TRBJ2-5	CSVGMTAGETQYF	TGCAGCGTTGGCATGACCGCGGGAGAGACCCAGTACTTC
NA	TRBV10-3	NA	TRBJ1-2	CAISESRQYGYTF	TGTGCCATCAGTGAGTCTCGTCAGTATGGCTACACCTTC
TRBD1	TRBV15	NA	TRBJ2-7	CATSSYGQGAGEQYF	TGTGCCACCAGCAGTTACGGACAGGGGGCAGGGGAGCAGTACTTC
NA	TRBV7-2	few	TRBJ1-1	CASSPRTEAFF	TGTGCCAGCAGCCCCCGGACTGAAGCTTTCTTT
NA	TRBV5-6	NA	TRBJ1-2	CASSFDSTNYGYTF	TGTGCCAGCAGCTTTGACAGTACTAACTATGGCTACACCTTC
NA	TRBV11-1	NA	TRBJ2-1	CASSLDRGEQFF	TGTGCCAGCAGCTTAGATCGCGGTGAGCAGTTCTTC
NA	TRBV15	NA	TRBJ1-1	CATSRDSNRNTEAFF	TGTGCCACCAGCAGAGATTCGAACAGAAACACTGAAGCTTTCTTT
TRBD2	TRBV4-1	NA	TRBJ2-3	CASSQLTSGRAFSHF	TGCGCCAGCAGCCAACTGACTAGCGGGAGGGCCTTTTCGCATTTT
TRBD1	TRBV5-5	NA	TRBJ1-5	CASSGGTGGNNQPQHF	TGTGCCAGCAGCGGCGGGACAGGGGGTAACAATCAGCCCCAGCATTTT
NA	TRBV6-4	few	TRBJ2-1	CASSESGNEQFF	TGTGCCAGCAGTGAAAGCGGCAATGAGCAGTTCTTC
TRBD1	TRBV23-1	NA	TRBJ1-4	CARPDTGQGGATNEKLFF	TGCGCCAGACCTGACACGGGACAGGGGGGGGCAACTAATGAAAAACTGTTTTTT
NA	TRBV7-7	NA	TRBJ2-5	CASSRQDQETQYF	TGTGCCAGCAGCCGACAGGACCAAGAGACCCAGTACTTC
NA	TRBV7-2	NA	TRBJ1-2	CASRFPGWAHGYTF	TGTGCCAGCAGGTTCCCAGGGTGGGCCCATGGCTACACCTTC
NA	TRBV6-5	NA	TRBJ1-1	CASSPPRGTEAFF	TGTGCCAGCAGTCCTCCCAGGGGCACTGAAGCTTTCTTT
TRBD2	TRBV27	NA	TRBJ2-3	CASSLFGGRVGTDTQYF	TGTGCCAGCAGTCTTTTTGGCGGGAGAGTTGGCACAGATACGCAGTATTTT
TRBD1	TRBV6-5	NA	TRBJ2-2	CASRDRGIGELFF	TGTGCCAGCAGGGACAGGGGGATCGGGGAGCTGTTTTTT
NA	TRBV12-3/TRBV12-4	NA	TRBJ2-7	CASSLMEGYQYF	TGTGCCAGCAGTTTAATGGAGGGTTATCAGTACTTC
TRBD2	TRBV3-1/TRBV3-2	NA	TRBJ2-2	CASSQASGSFIGELFF	TGTGCCAGCAGCCAAGCTAGCGGGAGTTTTATCGGGGAGCTGTTTTTT
NA	TRBV18	NA	TRBJ1-4	CASSPRGEKLFF	TGTGCCAGCTCACCCCGGGGGGAAAAACTGTTTTTT
NA	TRBV7-9	NA	TRBJ2-1	CASRPSGRSYNEQFF	TGTGCCAGCCGCCCATCGGGGAGATCCTACAATGAGCAGTTCTTC
NA	TRBV5-6	NA	TRBJ1-2	CASSPSSGTYGYTF	TGTGCCAGCAGCCCCTCCAGCGGGACCTATGGCTACACCTTC
TRBD2	TRBV7-7	NA	TRBJ2-2	CASSSIAGGPPGELFF	TGTGCCAGCAGCTCGATAGCGGGAGGGCCGCCCGGGGAGCTGTTTTTT
TRBD1	TRBV12-5	once	TRBJ1-4	CASGLGQGTNEKLFF	TGTGCTAGTGGTTTGGGACAGGGAACTAATGAAAAACTGTTTTTT
NA	TRBV9	NA	TRBJ1-1	CASSAGPREGEAFF	TGTGCCAGCAGCGCCGGGCCTCGAGAGGGAGAAGCTTTCTTT
TRBD2	TRBV2	NA	TRBJ2-5	CASSYLTSETQYF	TGTGCCAGCAGTTACTTGACTAGCGAGACCCAGTACTTC
NA	TRBV12-3/TRBV12-4	NA	TRBJ1-1	CASNPRGQLVSF	TGTGCCAGCAATCCTAGAGGACAGTTGGTTTCTTTT
TRBD2	TRBV5-8	NA	TRBJ2-4	CASSLRVGSGTQNIQYF	TGTGCCAGCAGCTTGAGGGTCGGTAGCGGGACACAAAACATTCAGTACTTC
NA	TRBV11-3	NA	TRBJ1-4	CASSLTGPNEKLFF	TGTGCCAGCAGCCTGACAGGTCCTAATGAAAAACTGTTTTTT
TRBD1	TRBV7-2	NA	TRBJ1-1	CASTARGGRGTEAFF	TGTGCCAGCACCGCCCGGGGCGGCAGGGGGACTGAAGCTTTCTTT
TRBD2	TRBV15	NA	TRBJ2-1	CATASRLAEGEQFF	TGTGCCACTGCGTCTAGACTAGCTGAAGGTGAGCAGTTCTTC
TRBD1	TRBV5-1	NA	TRBJ1-2	CASSLITGGNYGYTF	TGCGCCAGCAGCTTGATCACAGGGGGGAACTATGGCTACACCTTC
NA	TRBV10-1	NA	TRBJ1-1	CASSESSGVTEAFF	TGCGCCAGCAGTGAGTCGTCAGGGGTCACTGAAGCTTTCTTT
TRBD1	TRBV5-1	few	TRBJ1-1	CASSLGDRTMNTEAFF	TGCGCCAGCAGCCTGGGGGACAGAACGATGAACACTGAAGCTTTCTTT
TRBD2	TRBV15	NA	TRBJ2-5	CATSRDGVGSGSQETQYF	TGTGCCACCAGCAGAGATGGGGTCGGTAGCGGGAGTCAGGAGACCCAGTACTTC
NA	TRBV6-5	NA	TRBJ2-5	CASRLLAGHGTQYF	TGTGCCAGCAGACTACTCGCGGGCCACGGGACCCAGTACTTC
TRBD2	TRBV7-3	once	TRBJ2-1	CASSARLAQSYNEQFF	TGTGCCAGCAGCGCTAGACTAGCGCAATCCTACAATGAGCAGTTCTTC
TRBD2	TRBV4-3	NA	TRBJ2-7	CASSQGRTSGDFSYEQYF	TGCGCCAGCAGCCAAGGGAGGACTAGCGGGGATTTTTCCTACGAGCAGTACTTC
TRBD1	TRBV7-2	few	TRBJ2-1	CASSRDRGDNEQFF	TGTGCCAGCAGCCGGGACAGGGGGGACAATGAGCAGTTCTTC
NA	TRBV24-1	NA	TRBJ2-7	CATSDFRGSDEQYF	TGTGCCACCAGTGATTTCAGGGGCTCAGATGAGCAGTACTTC
TRBD1	TRBV5-1	NA	TRBJ1-1	CASSRDRENTEAFF	TGCGCCAGCAGCAGGGACAGGGAGAACACTGAAGCTTTCTTT
NA	TRBV28	NA	TRBJ2-1	CASRGLGGTRSNYNEQFF	TGTGCCAGCAGAGGCCTGGGGGGAACAAGATCGAATTACAATGAGCAGTTCTTC
TRBD1	TRBV29-1	NA	TRBJ2-3	CSVEGQGYGSTDTQYF	TGCAGCGTTGAGGGACAGGGTTACGGAAGCACAGATACGCAGTATTTT
TRBD2	TRBV2	NA	TRBJ2-7	CASTLGTRNSEQYF	TGTGCCAGCACCCTTGGGACTAGGAACTCTGAGCAGTACTTC
TRBD1	TRBV5-4	few	TRBJ1-5	CASSWDRDQPQHF	TGTGCCAGCAGCTGGGACAGGGATCAGCCCCAGCATTTT
NA	TRBV6-6	NA	TRBJ2-7	CASSGGKGEQYF	TGTGCCAGCAGTGGAGGGAAGGGCGAGCAGTACTTC
NA	TRBV18	NA	TRBJ1-5	CASSTGNGGGQPQHF	TGTGCCAGCTCAACCGGAAACGGGGGAGGTCAGCCCCAGCATTTT
TRBD1	TRBV19	NA	TRBJ1-2	CASSIIQGAYGYTF	TGTGCCAGTAGTATAATTCAGGGGGCCTATGGCTACACCTTC
NA	TRBV30	once	TRBJ2-3	CAWSVGSRDTQYF	TGTGCCTGGAGTGTCGGGTCCAGAGATACGCAGTATTTT
NA	TRBV2	NA	TRBJ1-1	CASSDRGDTEAFF	TGTGCCAGCAGTGACAGGGGAGACACTGAAGCTTTCTTT